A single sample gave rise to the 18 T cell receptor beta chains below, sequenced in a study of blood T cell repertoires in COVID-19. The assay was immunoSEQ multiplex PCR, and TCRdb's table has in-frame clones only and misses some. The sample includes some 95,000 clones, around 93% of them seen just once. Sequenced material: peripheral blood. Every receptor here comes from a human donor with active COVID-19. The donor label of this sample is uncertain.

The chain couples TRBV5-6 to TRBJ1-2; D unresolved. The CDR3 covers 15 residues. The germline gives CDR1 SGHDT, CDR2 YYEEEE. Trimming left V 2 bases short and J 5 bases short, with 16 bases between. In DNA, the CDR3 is TGTGCCAGCAGCTTTGGTGCTTTCTCAGGATATGGCTACACCTTC. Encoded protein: CASSFGAFSGYGYTF.

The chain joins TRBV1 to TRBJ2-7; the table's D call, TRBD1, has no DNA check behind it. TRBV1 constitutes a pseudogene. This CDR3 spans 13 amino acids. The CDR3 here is CTSSQEAFYEQYF. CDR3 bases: TGCACCAGCAGCCAAGAGGCATTCTACGAGCAGTACTTC.

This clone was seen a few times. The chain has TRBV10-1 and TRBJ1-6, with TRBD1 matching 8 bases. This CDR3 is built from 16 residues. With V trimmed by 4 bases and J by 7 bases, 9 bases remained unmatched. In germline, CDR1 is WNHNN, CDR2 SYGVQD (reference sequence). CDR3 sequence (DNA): TGCGCCAGCAGTGTTGGACAGGGCATTGGGAATTCACCCCTCCACTTT. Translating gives CASSVGQGIGNSPLHF.

The CDR3 loop reads CASSYIRSASGGNEQFF. The DNA for the CDR3 is TGTGCCAGCAGTTACATTCGGTCGGCTAGCGGGGGCAATGAGCAGTTCTTC. The rearrangement links TRBV28 to TRBJ2-1; 10 bases match TRBD2. V lost 4 bases to trimming and J lost 6 bases; unmatched junction nucleotides: 12. The CDR3 extends over 17 amino acids. Germline V lookup: CDR1 MDHEN, CDR2 SYDVKM.

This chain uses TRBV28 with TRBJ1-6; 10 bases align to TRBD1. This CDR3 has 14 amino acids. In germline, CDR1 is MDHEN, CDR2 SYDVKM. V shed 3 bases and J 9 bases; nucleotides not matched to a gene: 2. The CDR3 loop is CASSLDRGTSPLHF. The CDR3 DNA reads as TGTGCCAGCAGTTTGGACAGGGGGACTTCACCCCTCCACTTT.

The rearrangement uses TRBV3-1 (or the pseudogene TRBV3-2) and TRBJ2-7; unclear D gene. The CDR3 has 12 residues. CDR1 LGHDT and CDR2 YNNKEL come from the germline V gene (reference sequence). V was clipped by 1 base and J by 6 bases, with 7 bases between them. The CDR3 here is CASSQVFSEQYF. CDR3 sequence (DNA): TGTGCCAGCAGCCAAGTTTTTAGCGAGCAGTACTTC.

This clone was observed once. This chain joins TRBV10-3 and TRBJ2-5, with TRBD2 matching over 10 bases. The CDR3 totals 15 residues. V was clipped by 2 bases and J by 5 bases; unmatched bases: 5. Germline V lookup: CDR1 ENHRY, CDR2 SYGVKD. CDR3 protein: CAISEIAGGLETQYF. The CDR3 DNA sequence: TGTGCCATCAGTGAGATAGCGGGGGGTTTGGAGACCCAGTACTTC.

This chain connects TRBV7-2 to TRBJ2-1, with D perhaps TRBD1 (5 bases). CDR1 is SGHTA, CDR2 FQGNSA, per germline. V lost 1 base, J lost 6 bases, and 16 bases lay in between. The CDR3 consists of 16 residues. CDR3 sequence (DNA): TGTGCCAGCAGCTTAGTAAGGGGCCCCTCCCCCAATGAGCAGTTCTTC. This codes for CASSLVRGPSPNEQFF.

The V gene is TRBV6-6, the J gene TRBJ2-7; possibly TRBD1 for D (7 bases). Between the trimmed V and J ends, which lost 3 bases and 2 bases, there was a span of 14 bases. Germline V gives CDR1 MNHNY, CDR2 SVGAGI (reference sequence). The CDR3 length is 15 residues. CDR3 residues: CASSYRAGGTYEQYF. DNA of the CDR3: TGTGCCAGCAGTTATAGGGCAGGGGGGACCTACGAGCAGTACTTC.

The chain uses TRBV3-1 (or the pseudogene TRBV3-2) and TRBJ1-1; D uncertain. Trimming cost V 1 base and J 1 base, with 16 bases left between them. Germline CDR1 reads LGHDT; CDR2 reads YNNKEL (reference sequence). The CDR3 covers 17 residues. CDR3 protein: CASSQVPRLDRNTEAFF. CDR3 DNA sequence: TGTGCCAGCAGCCAAGTGCCCAGGTTAGACCGGAACACTGAAGCTTTCTTT.

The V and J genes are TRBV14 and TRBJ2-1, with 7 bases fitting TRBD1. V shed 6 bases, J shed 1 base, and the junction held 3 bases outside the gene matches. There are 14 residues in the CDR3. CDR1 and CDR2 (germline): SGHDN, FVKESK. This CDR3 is CASSRQGSYNEQFF. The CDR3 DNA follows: TGTGCCAGCAGTAGACAGGGATCCTACAATGAGCAGTTCTTC.

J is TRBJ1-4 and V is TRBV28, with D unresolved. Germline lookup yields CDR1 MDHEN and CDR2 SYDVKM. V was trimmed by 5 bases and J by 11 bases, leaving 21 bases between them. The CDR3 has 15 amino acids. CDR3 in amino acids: CASSSREGPVWKLFF. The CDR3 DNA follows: TGTGCCAGCAGTAGTCGGGAAGGCCCGGTGTGGAAACTGTTTTTT.

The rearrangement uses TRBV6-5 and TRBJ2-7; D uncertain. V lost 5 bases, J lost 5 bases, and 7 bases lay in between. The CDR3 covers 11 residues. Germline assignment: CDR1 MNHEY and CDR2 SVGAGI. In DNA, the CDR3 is TGTGCCAGCAGTAGGCGGAACGAGCAGTACTTC. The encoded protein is CASSRRNEQYF.

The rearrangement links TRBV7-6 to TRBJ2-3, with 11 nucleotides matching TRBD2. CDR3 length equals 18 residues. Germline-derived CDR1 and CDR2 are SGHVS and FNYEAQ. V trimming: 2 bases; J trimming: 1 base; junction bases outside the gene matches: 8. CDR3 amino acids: CASSLRASGGLGTDTQYF. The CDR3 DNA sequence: TGTGCCAGCAGCTTAAGGGCTAGCGGGGGGTTGGGCACAGATACGCAGTATTTT.

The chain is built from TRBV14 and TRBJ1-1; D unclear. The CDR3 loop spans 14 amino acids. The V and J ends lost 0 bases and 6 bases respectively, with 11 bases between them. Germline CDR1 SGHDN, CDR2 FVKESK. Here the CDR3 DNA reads TGTGCCAGCAGCCAAGATCGGGAGGGCCCTGAAGCTTTCTTT. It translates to CASSQDREGPEAFF.

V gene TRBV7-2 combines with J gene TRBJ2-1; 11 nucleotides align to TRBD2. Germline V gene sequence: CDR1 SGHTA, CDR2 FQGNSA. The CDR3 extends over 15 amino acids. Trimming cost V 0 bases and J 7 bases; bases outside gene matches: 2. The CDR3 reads CASSLALAGANEQFF. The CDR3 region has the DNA TGTGCCAGCAGCTTAGCACTAGCGGGGGCGAATGAGCAGTTCTTC. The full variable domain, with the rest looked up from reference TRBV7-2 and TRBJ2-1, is GAGVSQSPSNKVTEKGKDVELRCDPISGHTALYWYRQSLGQGLEFLIYFQGNSAPDKSGLPSDRFSAERTGGSVSTLTIQRTQQEDSAVYLCASSLALAGANEQFFGPGTRLTVL.

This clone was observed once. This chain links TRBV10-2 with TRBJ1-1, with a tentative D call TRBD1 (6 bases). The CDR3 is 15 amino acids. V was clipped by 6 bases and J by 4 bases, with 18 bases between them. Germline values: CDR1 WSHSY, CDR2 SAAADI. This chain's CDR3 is CASRPTGTILTEAFF. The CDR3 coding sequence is TGCGCCAGCAGGCCTACCGGGACAATCCTCACTGAAGCTTTCTTT.

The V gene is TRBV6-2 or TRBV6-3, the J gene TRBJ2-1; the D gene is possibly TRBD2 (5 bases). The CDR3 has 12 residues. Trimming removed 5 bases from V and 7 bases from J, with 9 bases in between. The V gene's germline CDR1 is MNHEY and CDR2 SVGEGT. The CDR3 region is CASSGLANEQFF. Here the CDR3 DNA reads TGTGCCAGCAGTGGGCTAGCAAATGAGCAGTTCTTC.